This T cell receptor beta chain was obtained from a study of blood T cells in healthy people across ages. The CDR3 runs to 16 residues. Deletions cut 2 bases from V and 7 bases from J, with 18 bases between. Per germline, CDR1 SGHVS and CDR2 FQNEAQ. Comment on this clonotype: Its target is unknown.

Sample-barcoded 5' priming and a J-beta primer mix drove a second PCR of roughly 6 to 12 cycles. TCRdb used MiXCR to reprocess the 5' RACE reads, holding one entry per CDR3 protein. The profile shows over 1,200,000 distinct CDR3 sequences, 59% of them singletons. Broader study findings: Lack of knowledge of donor CMV status possibly confounded expanded clonotype changes. A roughly linear age-dependent decrease characterized TCR beta diversity per million T cells. Naive T cell percentage and TCR beta diversity correlated strongly.

The receptor's source is a man in his late teens or twenties in good health. This sequence joins TRBV7-8 and TRBJ2-1, with D tentatively TRBD2 (5 bases). Sequencing was done on a sample of blood. The CDR3 DNA is TGTGCCAGCAGCTTATCGGGTTTCCAGGTAGCGAATGAGCAGTTCTTC. The encoded protein is CASSLSGFQVANEQFF.